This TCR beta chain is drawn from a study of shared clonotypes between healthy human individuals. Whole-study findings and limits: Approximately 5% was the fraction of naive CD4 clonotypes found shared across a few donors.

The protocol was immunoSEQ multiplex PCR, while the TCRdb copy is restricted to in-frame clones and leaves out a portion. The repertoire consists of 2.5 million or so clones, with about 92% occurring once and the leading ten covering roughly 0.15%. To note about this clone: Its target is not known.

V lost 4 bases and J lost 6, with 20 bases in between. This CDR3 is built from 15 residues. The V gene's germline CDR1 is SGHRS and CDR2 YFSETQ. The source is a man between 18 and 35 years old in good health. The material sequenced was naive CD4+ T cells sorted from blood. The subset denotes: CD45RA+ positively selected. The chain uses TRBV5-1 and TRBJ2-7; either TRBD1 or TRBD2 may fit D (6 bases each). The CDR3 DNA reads TGCGCCAGCAGCCCGACAGGCCTCCGGAGGGGCGAGCAGTACTTC. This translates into CASSPTGLRRGEQYF.